Sequencing of this TCR beta chain was carried out in a study of blood T cell repertoires in COVID-19 (dated by TCRdb to 2018 to 2021). With respect to the entire study: Samples from collaborators originated in the United States, Italy and Spain and spanned both the acute and convalescent phases of COVID-19. The material from the prospective study consisted of cDNA or gDNA derived from T cells, B-cell-depleted T cells, or PBMCs. The dataset comprised deeply sampled blood TCRbeta repertoires from subjects exposed to, actively infected with, or recovered from COVID-19. A freely available public database, intended as a resource for researchers studying the immune response to SARS-CoV-2, is where the repertoires were released. Samples were obtained from the ongoing ImmuneRACE study (first 160 participants) and from 1,254 subjects provided by 6 global collaborators. Nearly every sample came with metadata listing a de-identified subject ID, COVID-19 status, age in years and sex. Where available, HLA class I and class II types were obtained from metadata supplied by the sample provider rather than from assay-based typing. The research as a whole found: The quantity of clinical and demographic metadata differed by source and by participant and was supplied without curation.

On this clone: This receptor's antigen is unknown. One base away there is no much larger clone; base qualities are not given.

The immunoSEQ Assay, a bias-controlled multiplex PCR, was used to amplify TCRbeta CDR3 regions from genomic DNA. Turning to the authors' computational methods: The number of nucleated cells in each sample was estimated from the amplification of reference gene primers within the assay. To quantify the absolute abundance of each unique TCRbeta CDR3 rearrangement, sequence reads were collapsed and filtered. For each sample, productive Simpson clonality was calculated by taking the square root of Simpson's diversity index across productive rearrangements. Here the immuneACCESS table is served through TCRdb, limited to in-frame sequences with V and J called. Missing clones are a known gap in these copies; in checked studies unresolved V genes cover under half, and the rest lacks a known reason. The DNA was the basis for D and trimming; V, J and clone size are from that table. In this sample the table shows roughly 150,000 clones, approximately 82% of which occur a single time. The top ten hold about 10% of the sample.

Looking up the germline V gene (reference sequence) yields CDR1 LNHDA and CDR2 SQIVND. The CDR3 measures 16 amino acids from cysteine to phenylalanine. Kept here is only the CDR3 DNA, which spans 48 bases and is read in frame from base 1. The germline V and J ends show losses of 7 bases and 6 bases respectively, and no gene match explains 10 bases of the junction. Collaborating institutions collected whole blood in K2EDTA tubes following their own protocols. For TCRbeta analysis, collaborators shipped samples as frozen whole blood, isolated PBMCs, or DNA extracted from either of those sample types. The receptor was derived from a woman aged 80 or over with active or convalescent COVID-19. The sample taken for sequencing was peripheral blood. The V gene is TRBV19 and the J gene is TRBJ2-2, with 11 bases aligning to TRBD2. The DNA is TGTGCCAGTACCAGATTGCTAGCGGGAGGCCCCGGGGAGCTGTTTTTT. Its protein reads: CASTRLLAGGPGELFF. The reference TRBV19 and TRBJ2-2 proteins fill in what lies around the CDR3, so the full variable domain reads DGGITQSPKYLFRKEGQNVTLSCEQNLNHDAMYWYRQDPGQGLRLIYYSQIVNDFQKGDIAEGYSVSREKKESFPLTVTSAQKNPTAFYLCASTRLLAGGPGELFFGEGSRLTVL.